The present TCR beta chain was sequenced within a study of T cell repertoires in cytomegalovirus infection. TCRdb passed the reads through MiXCR, listing each CDR3 protein once. The sample includes about 530,000 distinct CDR3 sequences, about 25% of them seen just once. The CDR3 sequence is 17 residues long. Germline values: CDR1 LGHNA, CDR2 YNFKEQ. J gave up 4 bases and V 0 bases, and 8 bases lay outside the gene matches. Sequencing was performed on PBMCs. This receptor was identified in a human donor in good health (CMV status not recorded). Some clones in this sample may be carry-over from other donors' samples. This sequence joins TRBV4-2 and TRBJ2-3; 9 nucleotides match TRBD2. This CDR3 reads CASSQDVPAGGADTQYF. Here the CDR3 DNA reads TGTGCCAGCAGCCAAGATGTACCAGCGGGAGGCGCAGATACGCAGTATTTT.